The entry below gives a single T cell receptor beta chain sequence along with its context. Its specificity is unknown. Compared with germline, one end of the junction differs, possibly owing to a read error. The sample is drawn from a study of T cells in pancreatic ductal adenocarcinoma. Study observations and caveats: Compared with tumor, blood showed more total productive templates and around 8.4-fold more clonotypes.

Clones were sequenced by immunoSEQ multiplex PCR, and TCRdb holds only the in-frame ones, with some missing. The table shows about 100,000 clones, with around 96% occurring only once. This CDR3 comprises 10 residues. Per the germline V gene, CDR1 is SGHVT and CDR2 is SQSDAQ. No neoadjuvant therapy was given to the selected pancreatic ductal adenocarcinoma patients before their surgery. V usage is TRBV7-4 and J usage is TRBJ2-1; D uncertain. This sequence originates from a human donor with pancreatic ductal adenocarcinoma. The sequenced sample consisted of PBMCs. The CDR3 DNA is TGTGCCAGCAGCTTCGGGTGTAGGCTCTTC. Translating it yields CASSFGCRLF. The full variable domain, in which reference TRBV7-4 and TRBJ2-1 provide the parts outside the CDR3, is GAGVSQSPRYKVAKRGRDVALRCDSISGHVTLYWYRQTLGQGSEVLTYSQSDAQRDKSGRPSGRFSAERPERSVSTLKIQRTEQGDSAVYLCASSFGCRLFGPGTRLTVL.